This is a list of T cell receptor beta chains from one sample in a study of shared clonotypes between healthy human individuals. Repertoires were generated with immunoSEQ multiplex PCR, while TCRdb's copy carries only in-frame clones and drops some. The sample has hundreds of thousands of clones; approximately 95% are singletons. The specimen was naive CD8+ T cells sorted from blood. The receptors were sampled from a woman aged 30 to 39 in good health. Each CDR3 is given without its conserved first and last residue. D genes are given only for firm matches.

d_call	j_call	v_call	cdr3_aa
NA	TRBJ1-1	TRBV5-5	ASSFDRLKAF
TRBD1	TRBJ2-2	TRBV25-1	ASSEAGGTNTGELF
NA	TRBJ2-7	TRBV19	ASSISSASYEQY
NA	TRBJ2-3	TRBV13	ASSLVGTPTDTQY
TRBD2	TRBJ2-3	TRBV4-2	ASSQEGLAGYTDTQY
NA	TRBJ1-1	TRBV7-9	ASSPPRAGNTEAF
NA	TRBJ1-1	TRBV28	ASWDEHTEAF
TRBD2	TRBJ2-7	TRBV9	ASSEGLVYEQY
TRBD1	TRBJ1-4	TRBV13	ASSLAGATGLRKTNEKLF
TRBD2	NA	TRBV28	ASRRLAGVLGEQY
NA	TRBJ2-5	TRBV13	ASSRGGQETQY
NA	TRBJ2-3	TRBV7-8	ASSLQLDTQY
NA	TRBJ1-1	TRBV28	ASSSPLDRQGLQEAF
NA	TRBJ2-1	TRBV25-1	ASSLTANEQF
NA	TRBJ1-1	TRBV12-5	ASGFNSTSLAPEAF
NA	TRBJ2-6	TRBV9	ASSGGGGPSSGANVLT
NA	TRBJ2-6	TRBV5-1	ASTGYSGANVLT
TRBD2	TRBJ2-5	TRBV28	ASSSPLGGRDQETQY